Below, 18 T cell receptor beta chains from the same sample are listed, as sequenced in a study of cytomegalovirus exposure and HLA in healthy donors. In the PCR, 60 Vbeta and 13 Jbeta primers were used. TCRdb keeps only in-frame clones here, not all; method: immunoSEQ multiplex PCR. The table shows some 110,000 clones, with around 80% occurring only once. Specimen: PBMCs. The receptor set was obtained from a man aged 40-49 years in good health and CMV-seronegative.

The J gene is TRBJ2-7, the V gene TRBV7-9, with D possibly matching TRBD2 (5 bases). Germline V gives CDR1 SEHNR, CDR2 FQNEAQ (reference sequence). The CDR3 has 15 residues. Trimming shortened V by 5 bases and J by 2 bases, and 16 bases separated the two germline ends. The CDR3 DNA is TGTGCCAGCAGCCCCTTCGGGGTCCTAACCTACGAGCAGTACTTC. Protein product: CASSPFGVLTYEQYF.

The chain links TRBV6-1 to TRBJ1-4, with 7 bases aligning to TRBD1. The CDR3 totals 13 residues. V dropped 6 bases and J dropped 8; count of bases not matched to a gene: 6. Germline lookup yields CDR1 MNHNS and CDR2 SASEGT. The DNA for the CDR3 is TGTGCCAGCAGGAGGGGGCGATGGGAAAAACTGTTTTTT. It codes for CASRRGRWEKLFF.

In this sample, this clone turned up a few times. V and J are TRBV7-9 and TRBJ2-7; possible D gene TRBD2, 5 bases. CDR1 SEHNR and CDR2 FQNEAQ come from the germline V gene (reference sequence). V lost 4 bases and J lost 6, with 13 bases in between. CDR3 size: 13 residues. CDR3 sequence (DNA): TGTGCCAGCAGCTGGGGTGAGGGTTTCGAGCAGTACTTC. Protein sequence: CASSWGEGFEQYF.

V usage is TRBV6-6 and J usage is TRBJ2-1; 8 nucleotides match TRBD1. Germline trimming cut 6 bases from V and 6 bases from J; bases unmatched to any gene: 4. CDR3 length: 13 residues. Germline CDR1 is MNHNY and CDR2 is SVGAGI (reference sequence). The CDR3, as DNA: TGTGCCAGCAGCAACGACAGGGGCAATGAGCAGTTCTTC. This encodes CASSNDRGNEQFF.

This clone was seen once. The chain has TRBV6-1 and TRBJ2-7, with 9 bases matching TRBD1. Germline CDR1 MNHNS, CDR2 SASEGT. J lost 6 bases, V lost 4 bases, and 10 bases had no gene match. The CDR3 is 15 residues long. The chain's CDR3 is CASSVSGTGLSEQYF. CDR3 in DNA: TGTGCCAGCAGTGTCTCCGGGACAGGGCTGTCCGAGCAGTACTTC.

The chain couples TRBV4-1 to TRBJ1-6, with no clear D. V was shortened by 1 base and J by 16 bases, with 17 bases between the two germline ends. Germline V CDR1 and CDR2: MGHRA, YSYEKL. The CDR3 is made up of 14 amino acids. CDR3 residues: CASSQAEWQNWLHF. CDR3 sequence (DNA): TGCGCCAGCAGCCAAGCAGAATGGCAAAATTGGCTCCACTTT.

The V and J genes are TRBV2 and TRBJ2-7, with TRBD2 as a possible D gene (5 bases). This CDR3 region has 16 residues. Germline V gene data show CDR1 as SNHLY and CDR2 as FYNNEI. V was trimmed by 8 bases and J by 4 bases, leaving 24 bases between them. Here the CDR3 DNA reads TGTGCCAGCCAACCCCCCCCGGGGAGCCTATCGTACGAGCAGTACTTC. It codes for CASQPPPGSLSYEQYF.

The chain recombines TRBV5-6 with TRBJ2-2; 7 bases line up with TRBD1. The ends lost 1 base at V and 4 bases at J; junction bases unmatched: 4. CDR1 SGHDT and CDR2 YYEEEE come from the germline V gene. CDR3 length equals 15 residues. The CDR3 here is CASSLKGAPTGELFF. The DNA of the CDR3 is TGTGCCAGCAGCTTGAAGGGGGCGCCCACCGGGGAGCTGTTTTTT.

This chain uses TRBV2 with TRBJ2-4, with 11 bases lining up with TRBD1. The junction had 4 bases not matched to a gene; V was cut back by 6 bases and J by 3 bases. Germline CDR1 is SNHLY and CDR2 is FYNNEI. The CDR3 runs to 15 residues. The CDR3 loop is CASRDRGRDKNIQYF. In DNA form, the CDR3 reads TGTGCCAGCAGGGACAGGGGGCGCGACAAAAACATTCAGTACTTC.

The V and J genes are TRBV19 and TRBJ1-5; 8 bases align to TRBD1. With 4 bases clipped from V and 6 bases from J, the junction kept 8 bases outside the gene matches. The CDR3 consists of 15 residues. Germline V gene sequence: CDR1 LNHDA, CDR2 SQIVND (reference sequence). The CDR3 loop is CASSTAGQGRQPQHF. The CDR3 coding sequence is TGTGCCAGTAGTACCGCCGGACAGGGACGTCAGCCCCAGCATTTT. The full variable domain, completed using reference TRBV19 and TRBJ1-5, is DGGITQSPKYLFRKEGQNVTLSCEQNLNHDAMYWYRQDPGQGLRLIYYSQIVNDFQKGDIAEGYSVSREKKESFPLTVTSAQKNPTAFYLCASSTAGQGRQPQHFGDGTRLSIL.

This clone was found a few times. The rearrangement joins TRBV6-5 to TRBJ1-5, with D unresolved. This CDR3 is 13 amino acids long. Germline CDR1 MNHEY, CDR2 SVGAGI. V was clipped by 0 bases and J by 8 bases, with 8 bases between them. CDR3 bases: TGTGCCAGCAGTTACTCGTTCTCGGAGCCCCAGCATTTT. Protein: CASSYSFSEPQHF.

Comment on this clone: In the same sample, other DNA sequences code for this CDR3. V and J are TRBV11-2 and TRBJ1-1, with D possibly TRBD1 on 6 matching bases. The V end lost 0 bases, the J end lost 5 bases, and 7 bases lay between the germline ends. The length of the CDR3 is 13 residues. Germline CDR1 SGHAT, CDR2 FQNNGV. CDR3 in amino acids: CASSLEQGTEAFF. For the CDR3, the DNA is TGTGCCAGCAGCTTAGAGCAGGGGACTGAAGCTTTCTTT. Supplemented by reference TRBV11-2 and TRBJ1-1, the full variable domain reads EAGVAQSPRYKIIEKRQSVAFWCNPISGHATLYWYQQILGQGPKLLIQFQNNGVVDDSQLPKDRFSAERLKGVDSTLKIQPAKLEDSAVYLCASSLEQGTEAFFGQGTRLTVV.

The CDR3 DNA follows: TGTGCCAGCATCCCCCCAGGGCGCGATCAGCCCCAGCATTTT. Translated: CASIPPGRDQPQHF. The chain employs TRBV28 and TRBJ1-5; D is possibly TRBD1 (5 bases). CDR3 length: 14 amino acids. V dropped 7 bases and J dropped 5 bases, with 15 bases sitting between them. Germline CDR1 reads MDHEN; CDR2 reads SYDVKM. Full variable domain (outside the CDR3, taken from reference TRBV28 and TRBJ1-5): DVKVTQSSRYLVKRTGEKVFLECVQDMDHENMFWYRQDPGLGLRLIYFSYDVKMKEKGDIPEGYSVSREKKERFSLILESASTNQTSMYLCASIPPGRDQPQHFGDGTRLSIL.

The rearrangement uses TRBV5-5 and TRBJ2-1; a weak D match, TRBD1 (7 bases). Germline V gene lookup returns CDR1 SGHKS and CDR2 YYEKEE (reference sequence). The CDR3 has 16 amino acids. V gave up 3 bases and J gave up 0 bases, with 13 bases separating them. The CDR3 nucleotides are TGTGCCAGCAGCTCAGGGGGGATGAGCTCCTACAATGAGCAGTTCTTC. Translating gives CASSSGGMSSYNEQFF.

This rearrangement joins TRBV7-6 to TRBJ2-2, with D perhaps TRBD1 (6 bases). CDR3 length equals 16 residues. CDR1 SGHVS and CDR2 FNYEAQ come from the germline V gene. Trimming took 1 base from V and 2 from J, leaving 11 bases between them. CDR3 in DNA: TGTGCCAGCAGCTTAGGAAGGGGGATAAACACCGGGGAGCTGTTTTTT. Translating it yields CASSLGRGINTGELFF.

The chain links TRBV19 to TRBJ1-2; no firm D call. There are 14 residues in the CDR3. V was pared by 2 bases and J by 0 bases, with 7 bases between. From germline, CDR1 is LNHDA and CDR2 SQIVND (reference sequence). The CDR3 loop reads CASSIISANYGYTF. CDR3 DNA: TGTGCCAGTAGTATAATTTCAGCTAACTATGGCTACACCTTC.

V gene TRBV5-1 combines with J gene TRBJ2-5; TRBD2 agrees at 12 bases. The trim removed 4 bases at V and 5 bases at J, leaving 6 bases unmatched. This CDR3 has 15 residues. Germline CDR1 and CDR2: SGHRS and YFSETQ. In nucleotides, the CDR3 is TGCGCCAGCAGCCCTAGCGGGGGGGCCGGGGAGACCCAGTACTTC. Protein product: CASSPSGGAGETQYF.

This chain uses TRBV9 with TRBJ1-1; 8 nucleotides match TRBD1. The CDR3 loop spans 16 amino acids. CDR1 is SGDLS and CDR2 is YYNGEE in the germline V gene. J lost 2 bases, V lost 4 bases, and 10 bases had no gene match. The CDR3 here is CASSQLGTGGNTEAFF. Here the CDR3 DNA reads TGTGCCAGCAGCCAGCTTGGGACAGGTGGAAACACTGAAGCTTTCTTT.